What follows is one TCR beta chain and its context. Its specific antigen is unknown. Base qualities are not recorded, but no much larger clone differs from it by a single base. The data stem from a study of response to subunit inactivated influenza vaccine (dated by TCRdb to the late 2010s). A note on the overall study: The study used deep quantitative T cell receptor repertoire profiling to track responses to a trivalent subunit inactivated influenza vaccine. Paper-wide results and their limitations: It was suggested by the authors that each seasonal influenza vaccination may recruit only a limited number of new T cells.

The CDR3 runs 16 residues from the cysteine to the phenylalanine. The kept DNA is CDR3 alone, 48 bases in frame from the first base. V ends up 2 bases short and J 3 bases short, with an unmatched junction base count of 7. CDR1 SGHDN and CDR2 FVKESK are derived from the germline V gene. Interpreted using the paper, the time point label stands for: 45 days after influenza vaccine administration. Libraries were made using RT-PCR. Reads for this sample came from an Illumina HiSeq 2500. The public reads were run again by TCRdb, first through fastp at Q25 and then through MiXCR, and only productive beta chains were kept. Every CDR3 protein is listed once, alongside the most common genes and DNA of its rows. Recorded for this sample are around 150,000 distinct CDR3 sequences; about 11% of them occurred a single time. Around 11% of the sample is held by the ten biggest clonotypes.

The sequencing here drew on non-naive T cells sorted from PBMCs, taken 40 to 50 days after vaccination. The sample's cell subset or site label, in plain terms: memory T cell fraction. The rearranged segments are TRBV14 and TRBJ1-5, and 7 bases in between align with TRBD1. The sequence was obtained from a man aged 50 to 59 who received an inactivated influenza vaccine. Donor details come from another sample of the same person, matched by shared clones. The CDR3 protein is CASSQPGTAPNQPQHF. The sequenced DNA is TGTGCCAGCAGCCAACCCGGGACAGCTCCCAATCAGCCCCAGCATTTT. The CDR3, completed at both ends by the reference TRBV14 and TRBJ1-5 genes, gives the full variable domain EAGVTQFPSHSVIEKGQTVTLRCDPISGHDNLYWYRRVMGKEIKFLLHFVKESKQDESGMPNNRFLAERTGGTYSTLKVQPAELEDSGVYFCASSQPGTAPNQPQHFGDGTRLSIL.